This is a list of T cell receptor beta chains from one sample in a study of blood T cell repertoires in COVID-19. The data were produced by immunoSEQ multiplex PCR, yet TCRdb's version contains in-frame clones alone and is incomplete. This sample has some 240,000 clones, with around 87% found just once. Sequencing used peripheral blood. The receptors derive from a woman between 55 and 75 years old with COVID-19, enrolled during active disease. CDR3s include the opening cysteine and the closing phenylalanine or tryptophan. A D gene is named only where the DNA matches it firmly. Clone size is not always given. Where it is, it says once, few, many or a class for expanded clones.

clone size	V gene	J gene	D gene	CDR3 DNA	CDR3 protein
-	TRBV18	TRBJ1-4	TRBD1	TGTGCCAGCTCACCGACAGCACAGGGGGTTAATGAAAAACTGTTTTTT	CASSPTAQGVNEKLFF
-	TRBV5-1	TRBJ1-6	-	TGCGCCAGCAGCTTATCGAACCCCTACCCAGGTTCACCCCTCCACTTT	CASSLSNPYPGSPLHF
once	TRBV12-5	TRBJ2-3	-	TGTGCTAGTGGTTTGGGGCTAGCAGCAGATACGCAGTATTTT	CASGLGLAADTQYF
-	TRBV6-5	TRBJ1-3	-	TGTGCCAGCAGTTTCTCAGCCGGAAACACCATATATTTT	CASSFSAGNTIYF
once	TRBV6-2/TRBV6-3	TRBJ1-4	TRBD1	TGTGCCAGCAGTTATTTCGGGATTGACAGGGGTGTTTTT	CASSYFGIDRGVF
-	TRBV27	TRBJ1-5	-	TGTGCCAGCAGTCGATGGGAGGACGTCAATCAGCCCCAGCATTTT	CASSRWEDVNQPQHF
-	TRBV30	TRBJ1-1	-	TGTGCCTGGAGTGCAGGGATCACTGAAGCTTTCTTT	CAWSAGITEAFF
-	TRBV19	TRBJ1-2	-	TGTGCCAGTAGTATTAGGAGGGACGGCTACACCTTC	CASSIRRDGYTF
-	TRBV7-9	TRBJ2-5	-	TGTGCCAGCAGCTTATCCGAGGCCCGGTGGAACTTC	CASSLSEARWNF
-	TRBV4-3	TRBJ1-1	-	TGCGCCAGCAGCCAAGATCGGGGAGGGGGCACTGAAGCTTTCTTT	CASSQDRGGGTEAFF
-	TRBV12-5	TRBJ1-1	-	TGTGCTAGTGGTTTGGACATCGCCGAAGCTTTCTTT	CASGLDIAEAFF
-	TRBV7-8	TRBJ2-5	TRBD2	TGTGCCAGCAGCTTAGGTAGCGGGGGCTCCGGGGAGACCCAGTACTTC	CASSLGSGGSGETQYF
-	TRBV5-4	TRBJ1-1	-	TGTGCCAGCAGCTTGGGGTCAGCGGGCACTGAAGCTTTCTTT	CASSLGSAGTEAFF
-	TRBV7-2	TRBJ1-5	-	TGTGCCAGCAGCTTAGGGGGCGAAAGTAGCAATCAGCCCCAGCATTTT	CASSLGGESSNQPQHF
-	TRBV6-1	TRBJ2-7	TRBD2	TGTGCCAGCAGTGAACTCGGGACTAGCGTCGAGCAGTACTTC	CASSELGTSVEQYF
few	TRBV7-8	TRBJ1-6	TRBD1	TGTGCCAGCAGCTTAGTTTACAGGGGGAATTCACCCCTCCACTTT	CASSLVYRGNSPLHF
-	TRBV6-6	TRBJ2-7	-	TGTGCCACTCCCACGGGTTACGAGCAGTACTTC	CATPTGYEQYF
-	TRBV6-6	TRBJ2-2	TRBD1	TGTGCCAGCAGTTATCCGGGACAGTACACCGGGGAGCTGTTTTTT	CASSYPGQYTGELFF
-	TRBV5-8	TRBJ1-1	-	TGTGCCAGCAGCTTCGGACAGTGGAACACTGAAGCTTTCTTT	CASSFGQWNTEAFF
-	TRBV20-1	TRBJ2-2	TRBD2	TGCAGTGCTAGTCAGGGGCTAGCGGGGGCCACCGGGGAGCTGTTTTTT	CSASQGLAGATGELFF